This TCR beta chain was obtained from a study of human T cells and chemical hapten exposure. Study-level background: 2% DPC applied to an approximately 2 cm by approximately 2 cm arm area sensitized donors.

CDR3 length equals 15 residues. Trimming removed 5 bases at V and 7 bases at J, with 15 bases between. Looked up from germline, CDR1 is MNHEY and CDR2 is SMNVEV (reference sequence). TCRdb re-analysed the RACE reads in MiXCR, keeping a single row per CDR3 protein. Among about 120,000 distinct CDR3 sequences listed, 9% to 13% were seen once. Time point in this sample: patch test 1, 2 weeks after DPC sensitization. As to treatment: therapeutic diphenylcyclopropenone sensitization with weekly scalp DPC. Notes on this clonotype: Its specificity is unknown.

Study-level results: Expanded TCRs clustered into significantly more large CDR3 similarity groups than controls, the analysis revealed.

Sequencing used whole blood, obtained in connection with sensitization to the hapten diphenylcyclopropenone (DPC). This receptor was taken from a woman between 50 and 59 years old with alopecia areata. Some clones in this sample may be carry-over from other donors' samples. V is TRBV27 and J is TRBJ1-6, with D possibly matching TRBD1 (6 bases). The CDR3 DNA sequence: TGTGCCAGCAGTGGGCGGACAGACATGAATTCACCCCTCCACTTT. Translated, it gives CASSGRTDMNSPLHF.